One and the same sample provided the 23 T cell receptor beta chains below, sequenced in a study of identical twins. TCRdb reanalysed the 5' RACE reads using MiXCR and keeps one entry per CDR3 protein. The sample carries 250,000 or so distinct CDR3 sequences, 6.5% to 9% recorded once. The same data also went into a second study, on yellow fever vaccine responses in identical twins.

The sample was CD8+ T cells sorted from blood. These receptors originate from a woman between 18 and 30 years old in good health.

The rearrangement links TRBV7-8 to TRBJ2-5; TRBD1 matches 7 bases. Germline V gene sequence: CDR1 SGHVS, CDR2 FQNEAQ. J was trimmed by 5 bases and V by 5 bases; bases with no gene match: 11. The CDR3 totals 15 residues. The CDR3 DNA follows: TGTGCCAGCAGCCCAAGGGACAGTGATAGGGAGACCCAGTACTTC. Translating gives CASSPRDSDRETQYF.

The chain carries TRBV5-4 and TRBJ2-7; 9 nucleotides match TRBD1. Looked up from germline, CDR1 is SGHNT and CDR2 is YYREEE (reference sequence). V trimming: 4 bases; J trimming: 11 bases; junction bases outside the gene matches: 4. The CDR3 loop spans 11 amino acids. The CDR3 protein is CASSPRDREYV. For the CDR3, the DNA is TGTGCCAGCAGCCCCCGGGACAGGGAGTACGTC.

This clonotype was seen more than once but under ten times. The V call is TRBV27, the J call TRBJ2-4; no definite D call. In germline, CDR1 is MNHEY, CDR2 SMNVEV (reference sequence). This CDR3 comprises 12 residues. The germline V and J ends were trimmed by 4 bases and 2 bases, with 3 bases remaining between them. This CDR3 is CASSSPKNIQYF. The DNA of the CDR3 is TGTGCCAGCAGTTCACCCAAAAACATTCAGTACTTC.

The chain links TRBV7-9 to TRBJ2-7, with D unresolved. The V end lost 5 bases, the J end lost 0 bases, and 14 bases lay between the germline ends. The CDR3 loop spans 15 amino acids. Germline V gives CDR1 SEHNR, CDR2 FQNEAQ (reference sequence). The CDR3 DNA is TGTGCCAGCAGCCCTGGGTGGGGATCCTCCTACGAGCAGTACTTC. This encodes CASSPGWGSSYEQYF.

The chain employs TRBV7-8 and TRBJ1-5; 7 bases map to TRBD1. Germline V CDR1 and CDR2: SGHVS, FQNEAQ. Trimming removed 7 bases from V and 2 bases from J; junction bases left unmatched: 8. The CDR3 length is 15 residues. As DNA, the CDR3 is TGTGCCAGCACCGATGGGACAGAGGGCAATCAGCCCCAGCATTTT. Amino acid sequence: CASTDGTEGNQPQHF. The variable domain in full, completed from reference TRBV7-8 and TRBJ1-5, reads GAGVSQSPRYKVAKRGQDVALRCDPISGHVSLFWYQQALGQGPEFLTYFQNEAQLDKSGLPSDRFFAERPEGSVSTLKIQRTQQEDSAVYLCASTDGTEGNQPQHFGDGTRLSIL.

This chain joins TRBV6-1 and TRBJ2-1; 9 nucleotides match TRBD1. This CDR3 has 15 amino acids. V shed 1 base, J shed 12 bases, and the junction held 10 bases outside the gene matches. Germline V gene lookup returns CDR1 MNHNS and CDR2 SASEGT. CDR3: CASSEGQGGSDRQFF. CDR3 nucleotides: TGTGCCAGCAGTGAAGGACAGGGGGGATCGGATAGGCAGTTCTTC.

This clonotype turned up a few times. The chain uses TRBV14 and TRBJ2-7; 10 bases line up with TRBD2. The V and J ends lost 0 bases and 6 bases, in that order; junction bases with no gene match: 5. This CDR3 contains 15 residues. Germline CDR1 and CDR2: SGHDN and FVKESK. The CDR3, as DNA: TGTGCCAGCAGCCAAGAAATTAGCGGGAGGTCCGAGCAGTACTTC. Translating it yields CASSQEISGRSEQYF.

V is TRBV29-1 and J is TRBJ2-1; D is uncertain. The V end was cut by 3 bases, the J end by 5 bases, with 11 bases between. In germline, CDR1 is SQVTM, CDR2 ANQGSEA. CDR3 length: 13 residues. This chain's CDR3 is CSVDRVGNNEQFF. The CDR3 coding sequence is TGCAGCGTTGACCGAGTAGGGAACAATGAGCAGTTCTTC.

This clonotype was detected only a few times. The CDR3, as DNA: TGTGCCAGCAGCTTTCGAGGGGTTTCTGCAACTAATGAAAAACTGTTTTTT. Protein product: CASSFRGVSATNEKLFF. The chain employs TRBV7-6 and TRBJ1-4; TRBD1 is a possible D gene (5 bases). The CDR3 runs 17 residues. The germline CDR1 and CDR2 sequences are SGHVS and FNYEAQ. Trimming stripped 3 bases from V and 0 bases from J, with 14 bases between.

This clonotype showed up just a few times. The rearrangement joins TRBV5-1 to TRBJ1-2; D may be TRBD1 (6 bases). V lost 0 bases to trimming and J lost 4 bases, with 13 bases between them. The CDR3 contains 15 residues. From germline, CDR1 is SGHRS and CDR2 YFSETQ. CDR3 region: CASSLDTGTGYGYTF. The CDR3 DNA reads TGCGCCAGCAGCTTGGATACAGGGACCGGCTATGGCTACACCTTC.

The genes are TRBV5-6 and TRBJ2-7; possibly TRBD1 or TRBD2 for D (6 bases each). The ends were cut back, 6 bases at V and 3 bases at J, with 22 bases in the middle. This CDR3 has 16 amino acids. CDR1 SGHDT and CDR2 YYEEEE come from the germline V gene. For the CDR3, the DNA is TGTGCCAGCACCAATCTCGGGGGCGCCCATGGCTACGAGCAGTACGTC. It is translated as CASTNLGGAHGYEQYV.

This clonotype has just a few counts. This chain connects TRBV27 to TRBJ2-3; D unresolved. Germline V gene data show CDR1 as MNHEY and CDR2 as SMNVEV (reference sequence). This CDR3 has 12 amino acids. V lost 6 bases to trimming and J lost 5 bases, with 9 bases between them. The CDR3 DNA is TGTGCCAGCAGCCAGACCAGAGATACGCAGTATTTT. Its protein product is CASSQTRDTQYF.

Ten or more counts support this clonotype. The chain combines TRBV4-1 with TRBJ2-1; 8 bases match TRBD2. CDR1 and CDR2 (germline): MGHRA, YSYEKL. The CDR3 is 20 amino acids. J gave up 4 bases and V 1 base, and 18 bases lay outside the gene matches. The CDR3 reads CASSQGDQEPSRGGYNEQFF. CDR3 coding DNA: TGCGCCAGCAGCCAAGGAGACCAAGAGCCTTCCCGGGGGGGGTACAATGAGCAGTTCTTC.

This clonotype was counted ten times or more. The V and J genes are TRBV7-8 and TRBJ2-1, with no clear D. This CDR3 comprises 15 residues. The germline CDR1 and CDR2 sequences are SGHVS and FQNEAQ. The V gene lost 1 base and the J gene lost 0 bases, with 7 bases spanning the gap. The CDR3 is CASSLGLSSYNEQFF. For the CDR3, the DNA is TGTGCCAGCAGCTTAGGACTGAGCTCCTACAATGAGCAGTTCTTC.

There are a few counts of this clonotype. The chain employs TRBV12-3 or TRBV12-4 and TRBJ2-7; D unclear. Trimming removed 1 base from V and 6 bases from J, with 10 bases in between. The CDR3 is 13 residues long. CDR3 coding DNA: TGTGCCAGCAGTTTAGGGAACTTGGGCGAGCAGTACTTC. Its translation: CASSLGNLGEQYF.

The chain recombines TRBV4-1 with TRBJ2-1; TRBD2 agrees at 9 bases. This CDR3 has 16 residues. From germline, CDR1 is MGHRA and CDR2 YSYEKL. V lost 0 bases and J lost 4; bases outside the gene matches: 4. The CDR3 DNA is TGCGCCAGCAGCCAAGATGCTAGCGGGAAGTACAATGAGCAGTTCTTC. Encoded protein: CASSQDASGKYNEQFF.

The gene calls are TRBV3-1 and TRBJ2-3; TRBD2 matches at 13 bases. The CDR3 length is 18 residues. V was pared by 4 bases and J by 1 base, with 8 bases of the junction left unmatched. Germline-derived CDR1 and CDR2 are LGHDT and YNNKEL (reference sequence). The CDR3: CASSPTSGGAVGTDTQYF. The DNA for the CDR3 is TGTGCCAGCAGCCCCACTAGCGGGGGGGCAGTAGGCACAGATACGCAGTATTTT.

The gene calls are TRBV4-1 and TRBJ2-1; D not certain. The CDR3 runs to 15 residues. V was clipped by 1 base and J by 2 bases, with 9 bases between them. Germline values: CDR1 MGHRA, CDR2 YSYEKL. As DNA, the CDR3 is TGCGCCAGCAGCCAAGCTGGCCCCACCTACAATGAGCAGTTCTTC. This encodes CASSQAGPTYNEQFF.

This clonotype came up a few times. This chain uses TRBV20-1 with TRBJ2-7; 12 bases align to TRBD2. The V gene's germline CDR1 is DFQATT and CDR2 SNEGSKA (reference sequence). J was trimmed by 3 bases and V by 4 bases; bases with no gene match: 1. The CDR3 is 13 amino acids. In DNA form, the CDR3 reads TGCAGTGCTAAACTAGCGGGAGGCTACGAGCAGTACTTC. This codes for CSAKLAGGYEQYF.

This clonotype was seen ten or more times. The chain couples TRBV27 to TRBJ2-7, with no clear D. The germline V gene has CDR1 MNHEY and CDR2 SMNVEV (reference sequence). Trimming removed 0 bases at V and 4 bases at J, with 10 bases between. The CDR3 has 14 residues. The CDR3 bases are TGTGCCAGCAGTTTATCAATCGACAATTACGAGCAGTACTTC. Its translation is CASSLSIDNYEQYF.

This clonotype was found many times. V is TRBV4-2 and J is TRBJ1-1; 7 bases match TRBD1. CDR3 length equals 14 residues. With V trimmed by 6 bases and J by 7 bases, 11 bases remained unmatched. CDR1 is LGHNA, CDR2 YNFKEQ, per germline. The DNA for the CDR3 is TGTGCCAGCAGGGCGAAAGGGACAGAGTATGAAGCTTTCTTT. It specifies CASRAKGTEYEAFF.

The chain combines TRBV6-5 with TRBJ1-2; D call uncertain. The length of the CDR3 is 13 residues. The germline V gene encodes CDR1 MNHEY and CDR2 SVGAGI. Trimming stripped 0 bases from V and 5 bases from J, with 7 bases between. CDR3 bases: TGTGCCAGCAGTTACTCGGCCGGGTATGGCTACACCTTC. Amino acids: CASSYSAGYGYTF.

The chain employs TRBV7-9 and TRBJ1-1; D is uncertain. CDR1 SEHNR and CDR2 FQNEAQ come from the germline V gene (reference sequence). The V end was cut by 2 bases, the J end by 4 bases, with 5 bases between. The CDR3 sequence is 12 residues long. As DNA, the CDR3 is TGTGCCAGCAGCTTATATACCACTGAAGCTTTCTTT. Translating gives CASSLYTTEAFF.